What follows is one T cell receptor (beta chain) and its context. A multiplex PCR was run with 60 Vbeta primers and 13 Jbeta primers. Repertoires were generated with immunoSEQ multiplex PCR, while TCRdb's copy carries only in-frame clones and drops some. This sample carries under 200,000 clones, roughly 74% of them seen once, and the ten largest clones take around 4.7%. This sample is part of a study of cytomegalovirus exposure and HLA in healthy donors. Sequenced material: PBMCs. This receptor was identified in a male donor in good health and CMV-seronegative.

DNA of the CDR3: TGTGCCAGCAGTTACTCTCTAGGGGCGCACTACGAGCAGTACTTC. Its protein product is CASSYSLGAHYEQYF. The J gene is TRBJ2-7, the V gene TRBV6-5, with D maybe TRBD1 (5 bases). The CDR3 spans 15 residues. The V gene's germline CDR1 is MNHEY and CDR2 SVGAGI. V shed 0 bases and J shed 3 bases, with 12 bases lying between them.